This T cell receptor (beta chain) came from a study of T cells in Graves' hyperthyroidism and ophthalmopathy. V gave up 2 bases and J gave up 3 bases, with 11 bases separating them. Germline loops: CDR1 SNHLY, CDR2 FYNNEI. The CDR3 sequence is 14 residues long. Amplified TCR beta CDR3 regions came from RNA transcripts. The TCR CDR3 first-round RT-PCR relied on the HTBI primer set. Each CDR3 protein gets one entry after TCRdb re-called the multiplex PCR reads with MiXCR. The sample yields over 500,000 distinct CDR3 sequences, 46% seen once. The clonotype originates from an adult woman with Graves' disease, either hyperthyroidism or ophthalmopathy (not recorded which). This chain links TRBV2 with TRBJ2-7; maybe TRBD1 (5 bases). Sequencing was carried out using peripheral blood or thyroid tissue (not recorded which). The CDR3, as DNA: TGTGCCAGCAGTGAACAGGGAATGGACTACGAGCAGTACTTC. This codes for CASSEQGMDYEQYF.